Presented here are 28 T cell receptor beta chains from one specimen sequenced in a study of cytomegalovirus exposure and HLA in healthy donors. In the PCR, 60 Vbeta and 13 Jbeta primers were used. Assay used: immunoSEQ multiplex PCR; TCRdb lists only in-frame clones, some missing. The table records 100,000 to 150,000 clones, around 81% of them present only once. Specimen: PBMCs. These TCRs come from a man aged 18 to 30 in good health and CMV-seronegative.

The chain uses TRBV27 and TRBJ2-6; D uncertain. The V and J ends lost 2 bases and 0 bases respectively, with 8 bases between them. Germline loops: CDR1 MNHEY, CDR2 SMNVEV (reference sequence). The CDR3 is 16 amino acids. As DNA, the CDR3 is TGTGCCAGCAGTTTAACGGGTAGCTCTGGGGCCAACGTCCTGACTTTC. Amino acid sequence: CASSLTGSSGANVLTF.

The chain couples TRBV29-1 to TRBJ1-1; perhaps TRBD1 as D (6 bases). Germline assignment: CDR1 SQVTM and CDR2 ANQGSEA. Trimming shortened V by 4 bases and J by 1 base, and 13 bases separated the two germline ends. This CDR3 spans 14 amino acids. In nucleotides, the CDR3 is TGCAGCGTTGGTTTCGACAGGCAGAACACTGAAGCTTTCTTT. Translation gives CSVGFDRQNTEAFF.

The sample holds a few counts of this clone. This chain links TRBV5-6 with TRBJ1-2; D is unclear. Germline V CDR1 and CDR2: SGHDT, YYEEEE. The length of the CDR3 is 13 residues. V was pared by 0 bases and J by 5 bases, with 8 bases between. As DNA, the CDR3 is TGTGCCAGCAGCTTGGACAGCCTTTATGGCTACACCTTC. It is translated as CASSLDSLYGYTF. The variable domain in full, with the rest retrieved from reference TRBV5-6 and TRBJ1-2, is DAGVTQSPTHLIKTRGQQVTLRCSPKSGHDTVSWYQQALGQGPQFIFQYYEEEERQRGNFPDRFSGHQFPNYSSELNVNALLLGDSALYLCASSLDSLYGYTFGSGTRLTVV.

The chain combines TRBV5-4 with TRBJ2-1, with D uncertain. Per the germline V gene, CDR1 is SGHNT and CDR2 is YYREEE (reference sequence). V lost 1 base and J lost 7, with 6 bases in between. The CDR3 is 12 amino acids. CDR3 coding DNA: TGTGCCAGCAGCTTGAACGAGAATGAGCAGTTCTTC. Its translation: CASSLNENEQFF.

This clone occurred a few times. The CDR3 loop reads CASSDAGGSREQFF. The CDR3, as DNA: TGTGCCAGCAGTGACGCGGGGGGCTCCAGGGAGCAGTTCTTC. This chain connects TRBV6-4 to TRBJ2-1, with 8 positions matching TRBD2. The V gene end was trimmed by 2 bases and the J gene end by 10 bases; junction bases not matched to a gene: 7. The CDR3 covers 14 residues. Germline V gene sequence: CDR1 MRHNA, CDR2 SNTAGT.

This chain links TRBV9 with TRBJ2-3; D not certain. This CDR3 is 16 amino acids long. Germline V gene data show CDR1 as SGDLS and CDR2 as YYNGEE. V gave up 0 bases and J gave up 4 bases, with 15 bases separating them. The CDR3, as DNA: TGTGCCAGCAGCGTAGTTCGGGTTAACACCTCAGATACGCAGTATTTT. It specifies CASSVVRVNTSDTQYF. The variable domain in full, with the rest retrieved from reference TRBV9 and TRBJ2-3, is DSGVTQTPKHLITATGQRVTLRCSPRSGDLSVYWYQQSLDQGLQFLIQYYNGEERAKGNILERFSAQQFPDLHSELNLSSLELGDSALYFCASSVVRVNTSDTQYFGPGTRLTVL.

V is TRBV19 and J is TRBJ2-3; D is uncertain. The CDR3 is made up of 13 amino acids. CDR1 and CDR2 from the germline V gene are LNHDA and SQIVND (reference sequence). Trimming shortened V by 7 bases and J by 7 bases, and 15 bases separated the two germline ends. The DNA for the CDR3 is TGTGCCAGTACCACATCCGCCCGAAATACGCAGTATTTT. This translates into CASTTSARNTQYF.

The rearrangement joins TRBV5-8 to TRBJ2-5; perhaps TRBD2 as D (6 bases). In germline, CDR1 is SGHTS, CDR2 YDEGEE. V was cut by 4 bases and J by 1 base, with 8 bases left in between. The CDR3 contains 13 residues. Here the CDR3 reads CASSRDFQETQYF. The CDR3 nucleotides read TGTGCCAGCAGCCGGGACTTCCAAGAGACCCAGTACTTC.

The rearrangement links TRBV6-6 to TRBJ2-1; no reliable D call. Germline V gene sequence: CDR1 MNHNY, CDR2 SVGAGI (reference sequence). The CDR3 totals 12 residues. The ends were cut back, 6 bases at V and 6 bases at J, with 9 bases in the middle. CDR3 sequence: CASSLESNEQFF. The CDR3 DNA is TGTGCCAGCAGCCTAGAATCCAATGAGCAGTTCTTC.

The chain links TRBV4-2 to TRBJ2-5; D might be TRBD1 (6 bases). V was clipped by 6 bases and J by 4 bases, with 21 bases between them. Germline V gives CDR1 LGHNA, CDR2 YNFKEQ. The CDR3 covers 16 residues. The CDR3 DNA sequence: TGTGCCAGCAGGCCCTACAGGGAAGGGTCCACAGAGACCCAGTACTTC. Its translation is CASRPYREGSTETQYF.

The CDR3: CASSQGQNQPQHF. The CDR3, as DNA: TGCGCCAGCAGCCAAGGGCAAAATCAGCCCCAGCATTTT. The rearrangement uses TRBV4-3 and TRBJ1-5, with D unresolved. The CDR3 length is 13 residues. Germline V gives CDR1 LGHNA, CDR2 YSLEER. The V and J ends lost 1 base and 4 bases respectively, with 5 bases between them.

The genes are TRBV28 and TRBJ2-2; the D is unclear. Trimming cost V 2 bases and J 4 bases, with 8 bases left between them. Germline loops: CDR1 MDHEN, CDR2 SYDVKM. The CDR3 length is 14 residues. DNA for the CDR3: TGTGCCAGCAGTTTACCGCAGGCCACCGGGGAGCTGTTTTTT. As protein: CASSLPQATGELFF. The full variable domain, its missing parts supplied by reference TRBV28 and TRBJ2-2, is DVKVTQSSRYLVKRTGEKVFLECVQDMDHENMFWYRQDPGLGLRLIYFSYDVKMKEKGDIPEGYSVSREKKERFSLILESASTNQTSMYLCASSLPQATGELFFGEGSRLTVL.

The chain uses TRBV4-3 and TRBJ1-2; no reliable D call. Germline loops: CDR1 LGHNA, CDR2 YSLEER. The CDR3 runs 13 residues. With 0 bases removed from V and 6 bases from J, the gap between germline ends came to 8 bases. The CDR3 is CASSQDLPDGYTF. The CDR3 DNA follows: TGCGCCAGCAGCCAAGATCTTCCGGATGGCTACACCTTC.

The chain combines TRBV30 with TRBJ1-2; D unclear. The V end lost 2 bases, the J end lost 0 bases, and 7 bases lay between the germline ends. Germline V gene data show CDR1 as GTSNPN and CDR2 as SVGIG (reference sequence). The CDR3 sequence is 13 residues long. CDR3 sequence: CAWSIGANYGYTF. CDR3 coding DNA: TGTGCCTGGAGTATAGGAGCTAACTATGGCTACACCTTC.

The chain carries TRBV4-1 and TRBJ1-5, with a weak D call TRBD1 (6 bases). This CDR3 contains 15 residues. CDR1 and CDR2 from the germline V gene are MGHRA and YSYEKL. Trimming shortened V by 0 bases and J by 1 base, and 7 bases separated the two germline ends. The CDR3 loop reads CASSQDGGSNQPQHF. The CDR3 DNA sequence: TGCGCCAGCAGCCAAGATGGGGGCAGCAATCAGCCCCAGCATTTT.

V and J are TRBV7-9 and TRBJ1-3; TRBD1 might be the D (5 bases). V was cut by 0 bases and J by 0 bases, with 12 bases left in between. CDR1 is SEHNR, CDR2 FQNEAQ, per germline (reference sequence). This CDR3 is built from 17 residues. CDR3 nucleotides: TGTGCCAGCAGCTTAGCCCGCACTGACAGCTCTGGAAACACCATATATTTT. Its protein is CASSLARTDSSGNTIYF.

This chain joins TRBV28 and TRBJ1-4; D unclear. The CDR3 spans 13 residues. Trimming removed 3 bases from V and 7 bases from J, with 9 bases in between. Germline loops: CDR1 MDHEN, CDR2 SYDVKM. Here the CDR3 DNA reads TGTGCCAGCAGTTTTCGACTTCGTGAAAAACTGTTTTTT. Protein sequence: CASSFRLREKLFF.

The chain couples TRBV28 to TRBJ2-1; 8 bases are shared with TRBD2. Germline V gene data show CDR1 as MDHEN and CDR2 as SYDVKM. The CDR3 has 15 residues. V lost 1 base, J lost 8 bases, and 7 bases stayed unmatched. Here the CDR3 DNA reads TGTGCCAGCAGTTTATATGGCGGGGGGCGGCATGAGCAGTTCTTC. Protein sequence: CASSLYGGGRHEQFF.

This chain joins TRBV6-5 and TRBJ2-5, with TRBD1 matching over 8 bases. The V segment lost 8 bases and the J segment 4 bases; nucleotides outside the gene matches: 6. This CDR3 contains 13 residues. From germline, CDR1 is MNHEY and CDR2 SVGAGI. As DNA, the CDR3 is TGTGCCAGCGGACTCACAGGGGGAGAGACCCAGTACTTC. Protein product: CASGLTGGETQYF.

This CDR3 is CASSLRVVGIQSPLHF. CDR3 sequence (DNA): TGTGCCAGCAGCTTGAGAGTGGTCGGGATCCAATCACCCCTCCACTTT. The V call is TRBV7-2, the J call TRBJ1-6; the D is unclear. Germline V CDR1 and CDR2: SGHTA, FQGNSA. V was shortened by 3 bases and J by 10 bases, with 19 bases between the two germline ends. The CDR3 is made up of 16 amino acids. Looking up the rest from reference TRBV7-2 and TRBJ1-6 gives the full variable domain: GAGVSQSPSNKVTEKGKDVELRCDPISGHTALYWYRQSLGQGLEFLIYFQGNSAPDKSGLPSDRFSAERTGGSVSTLTIQRTQQEDSAVYLCASSLRVVGIQSPLHFGNGTRLTVT.

V gene TRBV2 combines with J gene TRBJ2-3; possible D gene TRBD1, 7 bases. The ends were cut back, 11 bases at V and 1 base at J, with 25 bases in the middle. Germline V gene data show CDR1 as SNHLY and CDR2 as FYNNEI. The CDR3 extends over 17 amino acids. CDR3 sequence reads: CAQGGTIAFRGTDTQYF. In DNA form, the CDR3 reads TGTGCCCAGGGGGGTACTATAGCTTTTCGGGGCACAGATACGCAGTATTTT.

The chain is built from TRBV28 and TRBJ1-6, with unresolved D. Germline V gene lookup returns CDR1 MDHEN and CDR2 SYDVKM. V was trimmed by 4 bases and J by 7 bases, leaving 8 bases between them. There are 13 residues in the CDR3. CDR3 in amino acids: CASSYTRNSPLHF. In nucleotides, the CDR3 is TGTGCCAGCAGTTACACGAGGAATTCACCCCTCCACTTT.

This clone was counted a few times. This chain links TRBV5-1 with TRBJ2-2; D is perhaps TRBD2 (5 bases). Between the trimmed V and J ends, which lost 3 bases and 5 bases, there was a span of 8 bases. Germline loops: CDR1 SGHRS, CDR2 YFSETQ. The CDR3 is 13 residues long. DNA for the CDR3: TGCGCCAGCAGCTGGAGGAGGACCGGGGAGCTGTTTTTT. This translates into CASSWRRTGELFF.

The chain recombines TRBV11-2 with TRBJ2-1, with 14 bases aligning to TRBD2. The V gene's germline CDR1 is SGHAT and CDR2 FQNNGV. The CDR3 runs to 15 residues. The ends lost 6 bases at V and 5 bases at J; junction bases unmatched: 3. The CDR3 sequence is CASSWTSGGNNEQFF. The CDR3, as DNA: TGTGCCAGCAGTTGGACTAGCGGGGGGAACAATGAGCAGTTCTTC.

The rearrangement joins TRBV10-2 to TRBJ2-1; D is undetermined. V lost 7 bases and J 0 bases, leaving 4 bases between the germline ends. Looked up from germline, CDR1 is WSHSY and CDR2 is SAAADI. This CDR3 has 12 residues. Here the CDR3 DNA reads TGCGCCAGCACGGGCTCCTACAATGAGCAGTTCTTC. This sequence encodes CASTGSYNEQFF.

This clone showed up just a few times. The sample contains more than one DNA sequence encoding this CDR3. The DNA of the CDR3 is TGTGCCAGCAGCTTAGGACAGGGAGATGGCTACACCTTC. Amino acid sequence: CASSLGQGDGYTF. The chain links TRBV7-9 to TRBJ1-2; 7 nucleotides line up with TRBD1. The CDR3 length is 13 residues. Unmatched junction bases numbered 2, after V lost 1 base and J lost 6 bases. The germline V gene encodes CDR1 SEHNR and CDR2 FQNEAQ (reference sequence).

The rearrangement links TRBV2 to TRBJ1-2, with 9 positions matching TRBD1. CDR1 SNHLY and CDR2 FYNNEI come from the germline V gene. Germline trimming cut 1 base from V and 2 bases from J; bases unmatched to any gene: 8. The CDR3 sequence is 17 residues long. The CDR3 is CASSEDFGQGRNYGYTF. In nucleotides, the CDR3 is TGTGCCAGCAGTGAAGATTTCGGACAGGGGAGGAACTATGGCTACACCTTC.

The V and J genes are TRBV7-6 and TRBJ1-2, with D perhaps TRBD1 (6 bases). CDR3 length: 13 residues. The germline gives CDR1 SGHVS, CDR2 FNYEAQ. The ends were cut back, 4 bases at V and 7 bases at J, with 13 bases in the middle. CDR3 in DNA: TGTGCCAGCAGCTCGACAGGAGTGAGTGGCTACACCTTC. Translating it yields CASSSTGVSGYTF.